The clone carrying this TCR beta chain has just a few counts. The CDR3 spans 10 residues. Losses at the gene ends were 7 bases for V and 6 bases for J; bases not matched to a gene: 2. Germline V gene sequence: CDR1 SQVTM, CDR2 ANQGSEA. The data belong to a study of blood T cell repertoires in COVID-19. About the study: From the United States, Italy and Spain came samples of acute and convalescent COVID-19.

This table comes from immunoSEQ multiplex PCR, and its TCRdb copy is limited to in-frame clones, with some not included. The sample shows 150,000 to 200,000 clones, 70% to 90% of them seen only once. The specimen was PBMCs or T cells enriched from blood (not recorded which). This TCR derives from a man aged 35-49 years who had recovered from COVID-19. The V gene is TRBV29-1, the J gene TRBJ1-2, with 7 bases lining up with TRBD1. CDR3 residues: CSGDRDGYTF. CDR3 nucleotide sequence: TGCAGCGGCGACAGGGATGGCTACACCTTC.